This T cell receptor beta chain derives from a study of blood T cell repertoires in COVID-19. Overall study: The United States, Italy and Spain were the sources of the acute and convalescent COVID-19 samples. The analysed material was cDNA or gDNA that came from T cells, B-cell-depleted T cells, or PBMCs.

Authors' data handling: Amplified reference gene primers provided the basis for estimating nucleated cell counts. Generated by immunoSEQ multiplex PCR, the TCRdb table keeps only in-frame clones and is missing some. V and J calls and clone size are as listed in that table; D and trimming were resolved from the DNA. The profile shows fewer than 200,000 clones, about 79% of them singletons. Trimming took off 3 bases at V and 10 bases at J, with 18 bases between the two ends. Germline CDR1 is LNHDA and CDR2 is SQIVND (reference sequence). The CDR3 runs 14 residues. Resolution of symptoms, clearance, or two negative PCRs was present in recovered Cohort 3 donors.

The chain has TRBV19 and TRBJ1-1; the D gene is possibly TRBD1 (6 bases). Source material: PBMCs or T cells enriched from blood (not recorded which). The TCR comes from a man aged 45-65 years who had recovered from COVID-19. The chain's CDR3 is CASSIRTVKVVAFF. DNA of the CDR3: TGTGCCAGTAGTATCCGGACAGTAAAAGTGGTAGCTTTCTTT.